These 9 T cell receptor beta chains share one sample of origin, sequenced in a study of cytomegalovirus exposure and HLA in healthy donors (dated 2017 in TCRdb). The method behind the library was the immunoSEQ multiplex PCR assay. A mixture of 60 forward primers for TCR Vbeta segments and 13 reverse primers for TCR Jbeta segments was used in the multiplex PCR. The immuneACCESS repertoire file appears here via TCRdb, limited to in-frame rearrangements. These files lack a portion of the clones; in checked studies, under half of the deficit traces to unresolved V genes, and the cause of the others is not known. The sample yields more than 150,000 clones; over 65% were counted once. 2% to 3% of the sample is in the top ten clones. The specimen sequenced was PBMCs. These receptors were collected from a woman between 50 and 59 years old in good health and CMV-seropositive.

The chain employs TRBV30 and TRBJ2-4, with TRBD2 matching 10 bases. The germline gives CDR1 GTSNPN, CDR2 SVGIG (reference sequence). J lost 9 bases, V lost 0 bases, and 8 bases had no gene match. The CDR3 totals 15 residues. CDR3 region: CAWSVSGGRGGIQYF. CDR3 sequence (DNA): TGTGCCTGGAGTGTTAGCGGGGGGCGGGGGGGCATTCAGTACTTC.

This clone turned up a few times. The CDR3 sequence is CASSVHRGDEQFF. The CDR3 DNA is TGTGCCAGCAGCGTGCACAGGGGCGATGAGCAGTTCTTC. The chain is built from TRBV5-4 and TRBJ2-1; 7 positions agree with TRBD1. CDR3 length: 13 residues. Germline V gene lookup returns CDR1 SGHNT and CDR2 YYREEE (reference sequence). V was pared by 4 bases and J by 8 bases, with 6 bases of the junction left unmatched.

The chain combines TRBV29-1 with TRBJ2-1; 14 bases are a match to TRBD2. Germline trimming cut 1 base from V and 0 bases from J; bases unmatched to any gene: 5. Germline V CDR1 and CDR2: SQVTM, ANQGSEA. The CDR3 length is 18 residues. The CDR3 protein is CSVEGTSGGSSSYNEQFF. CDR3 sequence (DNA): TGCAGCGTTGAAGGGACTAGCGGGGGGTCGAGCTCCTACAATGAGCAGTTCTTC.

This clone was observed a handful of times. The genes are TRBV5-4 and TRBJ2-7; 8 nucleotides align to TRBD1. Trimming removed 3 bases from V and 6 bases from J; junction bases left unmatched: 8. The CDR3 has 14 amino acids. The germline V gene has CDR1 SGHNT and CDR2 YYREEE (reference sequence). CDR3 in amino acids: CASSWEQGASEQYF. The CDR3 DNA follows: TGTGCCAGCAGCTGGGAGCAGGGGGCTAGCGAGCAGTACTTC. Full variable domain (outside the CDR3, taken from reference TRBV5-4 and TRBJ2-7): ETGVTQSPTHLIKTRGQQVTLRCSSQSGHNTVSWYQQALGQGPQFIFQYYREEENGRGNFPPRFSGLQFPNYSSELNVNALELDDSALYLCASSWEQGASEQYFGPGTRLTVT.

The chain couples TRBV5-6 to TRBJ2-7, with 11 bases lining up with TRBD2. The CDR3 covers 15 residues. With V trimmed by 3 bases and J by 3 bases, 5 bases remained unmatched. Germline CDR1 SGHDT, CDR2 YYEEEE. The DNA of the CDR3 is TGTGCCAGCAGCTCTAGCGGGGGGAACTACTACGAGCAGTACTTC. Translation: CASSSSGGNYYEQYF.

This clone appeared a few times. The chain links TRBV6-1 to TRBJ2-1; D perhaps matches TRBD1 (5 bases). Between the trimmed V and J ends, which lost 7 bases and 15 bases, there was a span of 19 bases. The germline V gene has CDR1 MNHNS and CDR2 SASEGT. The CDR3 is 12 residues long. CDR3 coding DNA: TGTGCCAGCACCACTCCCAGGTCTAGGGGGTTCTTC. Translated: CASTTPRSRGFF.

This chain connects TRBV2 to TRBJ1-6; 10 positions match TRBD1. This CDR3 comprises 15 residues. Germline V CDR1 and CDR2: SNHLY, FYNNEI. V lost 3 bases to trimming and J lost 6 bases; unmatched junction nucleotides: 2. CDR3 nucleotides: TGTGCCAGCAGTGAGTGGGACAGGGGTAATTCACCCCTCCACTTT. This translates into CASSEWDRGNSPLHF. Full variable domain (missing parts from reference TRBV2 and TRBJ1-6): EPEVTQTPSHQVTQMGQEVILRCVPISNHLYFYWYRQILGQKVEFLVSFYNNEISEKSEIFDDQFSVERPDGSNFTLKIRSTKLEDSAMYFCASSEWDRGNSPLHFGNGTRLTVT.

The count of this clone is one. The rearrangement uses TRBV7-8 and TRBJ1-2; 7 bases align to TRBD1. V lost 5 bases to trimming and J lost 14 bases; unmatched junction nucleotides: 8. The CDR3 loop spans 11 amino acids. Germline V CDR1 and CDR2: SGHVS, FQNEAQ. CDR3 nucleotides: TGTGCCAGCAGCCGAATAGGGGGCTCAACCTTC. Translation gives CASSRIGGSTF.

This chain connects TRBV15 to TRBJ1-4; 7 positions agree with TRBD1. J gave up 8 bases and V 1 base, and 4 bases lay outside the gene matches. The length of the CDR3 is 14 residues. CDR1 and CDR2 from the germline V gene are LNHNV and YYDKDF (reference sequence). CDR3 sequence: CATSRAGTEEKLFF. CDR3 DNA sequence: TGTGCCACCAGCAGAGCCGGGACAGAAGAAAAACTGTTTTTT.